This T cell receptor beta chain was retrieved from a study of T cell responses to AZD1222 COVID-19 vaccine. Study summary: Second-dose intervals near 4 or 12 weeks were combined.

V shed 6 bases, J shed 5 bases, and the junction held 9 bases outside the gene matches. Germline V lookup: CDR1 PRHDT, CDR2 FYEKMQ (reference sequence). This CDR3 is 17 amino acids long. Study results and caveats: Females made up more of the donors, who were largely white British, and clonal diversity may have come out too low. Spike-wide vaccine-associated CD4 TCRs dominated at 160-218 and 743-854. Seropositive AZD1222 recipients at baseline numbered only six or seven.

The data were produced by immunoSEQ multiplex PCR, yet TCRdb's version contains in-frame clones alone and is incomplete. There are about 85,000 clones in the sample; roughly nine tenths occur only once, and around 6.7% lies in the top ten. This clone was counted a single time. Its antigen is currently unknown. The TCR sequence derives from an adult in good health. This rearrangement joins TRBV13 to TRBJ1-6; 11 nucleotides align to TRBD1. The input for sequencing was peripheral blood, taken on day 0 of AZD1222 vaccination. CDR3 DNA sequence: TGTGCCAGCAGTAACTCCCAGGACAGGGGGCATAATTCACCCCTCCACTTT. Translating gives CASSNSQDRGHNSPLHF. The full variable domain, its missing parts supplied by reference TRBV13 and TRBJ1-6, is AAGVIQSPRHLIKEKRETATLKCYPIPRHDTVYWYQQGPGQDPQFLISFYEKMQSDKGSIPDRFSAQQFSDYHSELNMSSLELGDSALYFCASSNSQDRGHNSPLHFGNGTRLTVT.